Sequencing of this T cell receptor (beta chain) was carried out in a study of blood T cell repertoires in COVID-19. Only in-frame clones appear in the TCRdb table, and some are missing; sequencing was by immunoSEQ multiplex PCR. The sample lists 300,000 to 400,000 clones; roughly 91% were seen once. Trimming took 2 bases from V and 3 from J, leaving 14 bases between them. CDR1 SGHVS and CDR2 FQNEAQ come from the germline V gene. CDR3 size: 16 residues. The V gene is TRBV7-8, the J gene TRBJ1-5, with unresolved D. The clonotype was recovered from a woman aged 18 to 35 who had recovered from COVID-19. The sequenced sample consisted of PBMCs or T cells enriched from blood (not recorded which). CDR3 residues: CASSLLLGQANQPQHF. The CDR3 DNA follows: TGTGCCAGCAGCTTATTACTGGGCCAGGCCAATCAGCCCCAGCATTTT. The whole variable domain, remainder taken from reference TRBV7-8 and TRBJ1-5, is GAGVSQSPRYKVAKRGQDVALRCDPISGHVSLFWYQQALGQGPEFLTYFQNEAQLDKSGLPSDRFFAERPEGSVSTLKIQRTQQEDSAVYLCASSLLLGQANQPQHFGDGTRLSIL.